One TCR beta chain is described in this entry. The CDR3 sequence is 19 residues long. J gave up 5 bases and V 7 bases, and 23 bases lay outside the gene matches. Germline values: CDR1 MNHEY, CDR2 SVGEGT. This sample stems from a study of T-cell memory formation after mild COVID-19. Study-level information: Across donors, TCR clusters were largely donor specific.

TCR alpha and TCR beta cDNA libraries with sample barcodes and UMIs came from 5'RACE using constant-segment primers. One entry per CDR3 protein results from TCRdb running MiXCR on the 5' RACE reads. Here the sample spans about 430,000 distinct CDR3 sequences, roughly 18% being singletons. The sequencing input was PBMCs or a T cell subset sorted from them (not recorded which). This clonotype was obtained from a man between 18 and 29 years old who had mild COVID-19 (a few samples of this study predate the infection). Cell type and time point are not known. This sequence joins TRBV6-2 or TRBV6-3 and TRBJ2-5, with 9 bases that match TRBD2. The CDR3 bases are TGTGCCAGCACCTACGAGACTAGCGGTTTCGTGAGTCAACGGGAGACCCAGTACTTC. It codes for CASTYETSGFVSQRETQYF.